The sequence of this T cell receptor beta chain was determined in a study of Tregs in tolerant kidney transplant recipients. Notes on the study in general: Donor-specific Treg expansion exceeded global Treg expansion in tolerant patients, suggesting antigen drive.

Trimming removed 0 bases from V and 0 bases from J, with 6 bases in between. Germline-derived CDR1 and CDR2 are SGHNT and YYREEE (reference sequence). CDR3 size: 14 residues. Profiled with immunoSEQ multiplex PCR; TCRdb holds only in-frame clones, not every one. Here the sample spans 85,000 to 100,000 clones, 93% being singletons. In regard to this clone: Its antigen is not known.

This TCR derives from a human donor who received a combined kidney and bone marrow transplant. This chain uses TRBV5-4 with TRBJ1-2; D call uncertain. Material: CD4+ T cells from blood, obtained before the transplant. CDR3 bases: TGTGCCAGCAGCTTGGATAGTTCTAACTATGGCTACACCTTC. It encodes CASSLDSSNYGYTF. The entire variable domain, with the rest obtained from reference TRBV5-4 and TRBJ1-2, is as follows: ETGVTQSPTHLIKTRGQQVTLRCSSQSGHNTVSWYQQALGQGPQFIFQYYREEENGRGNFPPRFSGLQFPNYSSELNVNALELDDSALYLCASSLDSSNYGYTFGSGTRLTVV.